This TCR beta chain is from a study of OX40 agonist ivuxolimab in advanced cancers. Germline V gives CDR1 SEHNR, CDR2 FQNEAQ (reference sequence). The length of the CDR3 is 16 residues. V lost 6 bases to trimming and J lost 8 bases; unmatched junction nucleotides: 12. Repertoires were generated with immunoSEQ multiplex PCR, while TCRdb's copy carries only in-frame clones and drops some. The sample carries fewer than 50,000 clones, roughly nine tenths recorded once. The receptor's source is an adult with an advanced solid tumor such as melanoma, head and neck, liver or kidney cancer. The sequences come from CD4+ or CD8+ T cells sorted from blood, collected in a trial of the OX40 agonist ivuxolimab. The chain recombines TRBV7-9 with TRBJ2-1; 11 bases line up with TRBD2. The CDR3, as DNA: TGTGCCAGCAGTTTTCCTATAGCGGGAGGGGGCTATGAGCAGTTCTTC. Translating it yields CASSFPIAGGGYEQFF.